The rows below give T cell receptor beta chains drawn from one sample of a study of blood T cells in healthy people across ages. One entry per CDR3 protein, called by TCRdb with MiXCR from the 5' RACE reads. The data contain about 1.1 million distinct CDR3 sequences, roughly two fifths of them singletons. Material: blood. Receptors originate from a man aged 18 to 29 in good health. Each CDR3 is given with its conserved first and last residue. Fields, in order: V gene, J gene, D gene, clone size, CDR3 DNA, CDR3 protein. The D gene is left open where the match is weak. Not every row has a clone size; where given, it reads once, few, many or a size class.

>TRBV7-9|TRBJ1-1|NA|NA
TGTGCCAGCAGCTTAGGCGGGGGCAGGGGCACTGAAGCTTTCTTT
CASSLGGGRGTEAFF
>TRBV20-1|TRBJ1-1|NA|few
TGCAGTGCCCCCCCGGGGGCTGAAGCTTTCTTT
CSAPPGAEAFF
>TRBV12-3/TRBV12-4|TRBJ2-7|NA|NA
TGTGCCAGCAGTTTGGTAGGGGAGGGGGACCCATACGAGCAGTACTTC
CASSLVGEGDPYEQYF
>TRBV20-1|TRBJ1-5|TRBD1|few
TGCAGTGCTAGGGAGGGAGGGGGCCCCCAGCATTTT
CSAREGGGPQHF
>TRBV7-9|TRBJ1-2|TRBD1|few
TGTGCCACCTCAATAGACAGGGGGCTAGCTAACTATGGCTACACCTTC
CATSIDRGLANYGYTF
>TRBV20-1|TRBJ2-7|TRBD2|few
TGCAGTGCTAGAGATCGGACTAGCGACTACGAGCAGTACTTC
CSARDRTSDYEQYF
>TRBV25-1|TRBJ1-2|TRBD1|NA
TGTGCCAGCAGTGTGGGGACAGGGGGCTTTCCGTATGGCTACACCTTC
CASSVGTGGFPYGYTF
>TRBV4-2|TRBJ1-2|NA|many
TGTGCCAGCAGCCCCAAGGCGGCTAACTATGGCTACACCTTC
CASSPKAANYGYTF
>TRBV12-3/TRBV12-4|TRBJ1-4|TRBD1|NA
TGTGCCAGCAGCGGGACAGGACCAACTAATGAAAAACTGTTTTTT
CASSGTGPTNEKLFF
>TRBV29-1|TRBJ1-1|NA|NA
TGCAGCGTTGTCCCAGTCGACAGCATGAACACTGAAGCTTTCTTT
CSVVPVDSMNTEAFF
>TRBV9|TRBJ2-7|TRBD2|NA
TGTGCCAGCAGCGAAAGCGGGGGCCGTCGGAATGAGCAGTACTTC
CASSESGGRRNEQYF
>TRBV10-3|TRBJ1-4|NA|few
TGTGCCATCAGTCCTGGGGTCAGGAATGAAAAACTGTTTTTT
CAISPGVRNEKLFF
>TRBV7-2|TRBJ1-1|TRBD1|NA
TGTGCCAGCAGCGGACCCCACCGGGCGAGGGGGCGCGGCACTGAAGCTTTCTTT
CASSGPHRARGRGTEAFF
>TRBV20-1|TRBJ2-3|NA|NA
TGCAGTGCAGGCCGGAGAGGGCGGGTATCGGTCTCAGATACGCAGTATTTT
CSAGRRGRVSVSDTQYF
>TRBV6-6|TRBJ1-2|NA|many
TGTGCCAGCAGCCAGCTTTATGGCTACACCTTC
CASSQLYGYTF
>TRBV6-6|TRBJ2-3|TRBD1|few
TGTGCCAGCAGTTACCCAGACAGGGTTTGGGGCACAGATACGCAGTATTTT
CASSYPDRVWGTDTQYF
>TRBV6-6|TRBJ2-1|TRBD2|once
TGTGCCAGCCTGACCGGGACTAAGGCGTACAATGAGCAGTTCTTC
CASLTGTKAYNEQFF
>TRBV20-1|TRBJ1-4|NA|NA
TGCAGTGCTAGATCTCTAGCGACTAATGAAAAACTGTTTTTT
CSARSLATNEKLFF
>TRBV4-3|TRBJ1-1|TRBD1|few
TGCGCCAGCAGCCAAGAACAAGGGACAGTGAACACTGAAGCTTTCTTT
CASSQEQGTVNTEAFF
>TRBV20-1|TRBJ2-5|NA|few
TGCAGTGCTAGCTCCCGGGAGACCCAGTACTTC
CSASSRETQYF
>TRBV5-6|TRBJ1-1|NA|NA
TGTGCCAGCAGCTTGGGCCCAGGGAGGAACACTGAAGCTTTCTTT
CASSLGPGRNTEAFF
>TRBV6-6|TRBJ1-5|NA|NA
TGTGCCAGCATGCGACAGTACAATCAGCCCCAGCATTTT
CASMRQYNQPQHF
>TRBV4-3|TRBJ1-1|NA|few
TGCGCCAGCAGCCGCGGTGGTGGGGTAAAGAACACTGAAGCTTTCTTT
CASSRGGGVKNTEAFF
>TRBV5-1|TRBJ2-3|NA|NA
TGCGCCAGCAGCCCGCTGTATTCCAGGGGAGCTACGGATACGCAGTATTTT
CASSPLYSRGATDTQYF
>TRBV6-4|TRBJ1-2|NA|NA
TGTGCCAGCAGTGAGTTTGCTTTGTTTTCGACTGCTCAGGTGGAAGGCTACACCTTC
CASSEFALFSTAQVEGYTF
>TRBV2|TRBJ2-3|TRBD2|many
TGTGCCAGCGGTAGGACTAGCGGGGGGGCCGGATCTCGGGATACGCAGTATTTT
CASGRTSGGAGSRDTQYF
>TRBV20-1|TRBJ1-5|NA|NA
TGCAGTGCCCGGCAGGATTCTTTCAATCAGCCCCAGCATTTT
CSARQDSFNQPQHF
>TRBV2|TRBJ2-7|NA|NA
TGTGCCAGCAGTGAAGGTGTTACGGGCCACGAGCAGTACTTC
CASSEGVTGHEQYF
>TRBV5-1|TRBJ2-7|NA|NA
TGCGCCAGCAGCTCGTCGTTTGGGGGCCTTACGAGCTCCTACAATGAGCAGTACTTC
CASSSSFGGLTSSYNEQYF